This TCR beta chain was recovered during a study of cytotoxic CD8 clonotypes in ibrutinib-treated CLL (TCRdb year 2021). Background on the whole study: The cohort was composed of roughly ten relapsed/refractory and roughly 15 treatment-naive patients; IGHV unmutated status was identified in some 17 patients. Response samples were taken after a median of 12 months on treatment, ranging from roughly 6 to 36 months. Longitudinal samples were available for 26 of the 86 trial participants. On average, each sample had 255,043 productive templates and under 95,000 productive rearrangements. Cryopreserved peripheral blood mononuclear cells were collected before treatment, at response, and at either disease progression or sustained remission. Responses were partial in roughly 25 patients and complete in 2; after median approximately 5.5 years follow-up, about 14 stayed in remission and about twelve progressed. Every remission and progressive disease sample was obtained while ibrutinib was still being received by the patients. General study outcomes and caveats: Clonality increased at ibrutinib response, stayed stable in sustained remission, and fell back toward baseline at progression. Public clonotypes were rare and either shrank or stayed stable during treatment, and the rise in clonality at ibrutinib response reflected expansion of private clonotypes. Lymph node repertoires were not examined, and the timing of sampling was not matched between patients in sustained remission and those whose disease progressed. At baseline, clonality was higher than in age-matched healthy donors and showed a strong correlation with circulating CD8+ T-cell counts.

This clone was counted only a few times. There is no known antigen for this receptor. No much larger clone exists at a distance of one base, and base qualities are not known. Approximately 2 micrograms of genomic DNA were extracted from cryopreserved PBMCs for TCR beta library preparation. High-throughput TCR beta sequencing was performed on longitudinal blood samples from CLL patients receiving ibrutinib monotherapy. The patients took part in an open-label, single-center phase 2 trial of ibrutinib monotherapy. Each clonotype received, on average, around 10x coverage in deep resolution sequencing performed on a MiSeq, where the target depth lay between 1 in 1 million and 1 in 200,000 T cells. The immunoSEQ hsTCRB Kit was used to generate the TCR beta libraries. As for the authors' bioinformatics: ImmunoSEQ Data Assistant and ImmunoSEQ Analyzer were used for data analysis, and V, D and J genes were assigned according to IMGT definitions. Clonality was computed as one minus normalized Shannon entropy of productive rearrangement frequencies, ranging from 0 to 1. Public clonotype analysis was restricted to overrepresented clonotypes comprising at least 0.05% of each patient's repertoire. About twelve age-matched healthy donor repertoires from immuneACCESS were used as controls for clonality. The table comes from immuneACCESS by way of TCRdb, which keeps in-frame sequences with V and J called. Part of the clones is missing from these tables; in studies checked, under half for an unresolved V gene and the rest for unknown reasons. V, J and clone size are taken as reported in that table, and D and trimming were inferred from the DNA itself. The sample table records over 130,000 clones; 80% of these occur just once. Roughly 7.2% of the sample is in the top ten clones.

Reading from cysteine to phenylalanine, the CDR3 counts 14 amino acids. Only the CDR3 DNA is retained, 42 bases long and in frame from the first base. This chain joins TRBV1 to TRBJ1-5; the D call TRBD1 from the table was never checked on the DNA. TRBV1 is described as a pseudogene. This clonotype was sampled from a human donor with chronic lymphocytic leukemia. The source was PBMCs, collected after 36 months of ibrutinib treatment. The CDR3 region reads CTSSQARGDQPQHF. The bases read TGCACCAGCAGCCAAGCCAGGGGTGATCAGCCCCAGCATTTT.